This T cell receptor (beta chain) was profiled in a study of siplizumab effects on memory and regulatory T cells (dated by TCRdb to the late 2010s). With respect to the entire study: The study examined how the anti-CD2 antibody siplizumab affects alloreactive T-cell subsets in allogeneic mixed lymphocyte reactions built from human PBMCs.

V is cut by 5 bases and J by 5 bases, and the space between the germline ends is 18 bases. The germline V gene (reference sequence) gives CDR1 as MNHEY and CDR2 as SMNVEV. The CDR3 runs 15 residues from the cysteine to the phenylalanine. Left in the record is the CDR3 DNA by itself, 45 bases read in frame from the first base. The library was made by the immunoSEQ multiplex PCR assay. The deep sequencing platform assayed roughly 10^5 TCR templates per sample. Genomic DNA extracted from sorted T cells was the material used for TCRbeta CDR3 sequencing. In the authors' own workflow: The R programming language was used for the clonal analysis of the TCRbeta CDR3 data. Alloreactive CD4+ and CD8+ clones were defined by comparing unstimulated samples with post-reaction CFSE-low samples. Regulatory or non-regulatory origin was assigned to alloreactive CD4+ clones by matching of sequences to sorted unstimulated Treg and non-Treg repertoires. TCRdb obtained this table from immuneACCESS and retained in-frame rearrangements with V and J assigned. These tables miss some clones; where compared with another copy, unresolved V genes account for less than half of the shortfall, and the remainder is unexplained. Clone size and V and J calls were adopted from that table, with D and trimming inferred from the DNA. This sample holds roughly 100,000 clones; roughly 91% were observed only once. The ten most abundant clones make up around 0.3% of the sample.

Concerning this clone: Which antigen it targets is not known. Base qualities are not recorded, but no much larger clone differs from it by a single base.

Points the paper makes about the study in general: Whether proliferating Tregs from siplizumab cultures were suppressive was not functionally confirmed. For roughly 80-97% of proliferating CD4+ or CD8+ clones, no naive or memory phenotype could be assigned. Siplizumab significantly reduced the cumulative frequency of alloreactive sequences traceable to unstimulated CD4+ memory T cells. Greater diversity appeared to be present in unstimulated naive T cells than in memory T cells, and a substantial contribution to the alloresponse seemed to be made by naive cells. Among mappable alloreactive CD4+ clones, the Treg-derived fraction averaged approximately 66% with siplizumab versus 25% to 30% in control reactions. Sequences below about 10^-5 frequency were poorly captured, so only a minor fraction of alloreactive clones could be mapped to unstimulated subsets.

Sorted unstimulated T cells and proliferating T cells recovered from mixed lymphocyte reactions were subjected to TCRbeta CDR3 sequencing. Fresh whole blood from some eleven HLA-typed healthy donors was used to isolate PBMCs. Sequencing was done on a sample of CD4+ T cells sorted from blood. The TCR was taken from a human donor in good health. The rearrangement joined TRBV27 to TRBJ2-5, and the D gene may be TRBD2, 6 bases matching. The CDR3 sequence is CASSTGLEEGETQYF. In nucleotide form, the sequence is TGTGCCAGCAGTACTGGACTGGAGGAGGGGGAGACCCAGTACTTC.